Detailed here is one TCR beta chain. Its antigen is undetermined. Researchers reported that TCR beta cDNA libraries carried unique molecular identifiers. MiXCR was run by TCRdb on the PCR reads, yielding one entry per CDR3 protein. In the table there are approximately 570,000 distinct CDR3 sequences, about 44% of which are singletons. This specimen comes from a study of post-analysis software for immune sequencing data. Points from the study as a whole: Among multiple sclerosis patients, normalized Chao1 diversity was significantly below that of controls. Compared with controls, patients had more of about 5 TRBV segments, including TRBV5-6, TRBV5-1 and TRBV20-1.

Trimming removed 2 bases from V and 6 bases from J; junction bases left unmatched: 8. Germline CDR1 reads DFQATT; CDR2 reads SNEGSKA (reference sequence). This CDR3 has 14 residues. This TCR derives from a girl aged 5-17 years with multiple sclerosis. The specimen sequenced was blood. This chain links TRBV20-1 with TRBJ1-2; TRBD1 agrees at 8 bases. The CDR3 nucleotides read TGCAGTGCTAGATCATGGACAGGGAGGAATGGCTACACCTTC. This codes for CSARSWTGRNGYTF.